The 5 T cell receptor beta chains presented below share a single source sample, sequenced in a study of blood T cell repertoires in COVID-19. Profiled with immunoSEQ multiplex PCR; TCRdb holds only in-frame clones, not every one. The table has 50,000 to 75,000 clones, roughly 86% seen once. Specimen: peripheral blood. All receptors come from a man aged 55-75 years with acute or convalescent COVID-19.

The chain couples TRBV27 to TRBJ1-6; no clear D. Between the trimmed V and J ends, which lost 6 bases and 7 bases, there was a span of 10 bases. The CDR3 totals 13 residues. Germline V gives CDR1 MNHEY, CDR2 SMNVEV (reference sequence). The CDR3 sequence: CASRFTPNSPLHF. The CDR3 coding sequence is TGTGCCAGCAGATTTACACCGAATTCACCCCTCCACTTT.

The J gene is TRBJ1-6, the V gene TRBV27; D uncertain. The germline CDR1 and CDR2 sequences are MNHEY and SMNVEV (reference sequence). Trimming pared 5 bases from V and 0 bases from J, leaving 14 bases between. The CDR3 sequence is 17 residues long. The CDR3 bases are TGTGCCAGCAGTCCGATGATGGGGAGCTCCTATAATTCACCCCTCCACTTT. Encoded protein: CASSPMMGSSYNSPLHF.

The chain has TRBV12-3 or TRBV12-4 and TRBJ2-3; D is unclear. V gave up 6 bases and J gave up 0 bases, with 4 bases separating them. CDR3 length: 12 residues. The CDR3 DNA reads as TGTGCCAGCAGCCTCAGCACAGATACGCAGTATTTT. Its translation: CASSLSTDTQYF.

The CDR3 loop reads CASSLKSDRGGTQYF. The CDR3, as DNA: TGCGCCAGCAGCTTAAAATCGGACAGGGGGGGTACGCAGTATTTT. The chain joins TRBV5-1 to TRBJ2-3, with TRBD1 matching 10 bases. The CDR3 is 15 amino acids. Germline V gives CDR1 SGHRS, CDR2 YFSETQ. V trimming: 2 bases; J trimming: 8 bases; junction bases outside the gene matches: 8.

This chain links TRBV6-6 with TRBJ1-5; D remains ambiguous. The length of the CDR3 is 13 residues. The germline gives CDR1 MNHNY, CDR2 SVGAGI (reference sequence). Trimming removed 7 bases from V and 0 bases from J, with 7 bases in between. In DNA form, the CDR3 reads TGTGCCAGCACCGAGTATAGCAATCAGCCCCAGCATTTT. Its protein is CASTEYSNQPQHF.